Presented here are 30 T cell receptor beta chains from one specimen sequenced in a study of T cells in Graves' hyperthyroidism and ophthalmopathy. TCR beta CDR3 regions were amplified from RNA. The HTBI primer set drove a first-round RT-PCR of the TCR CDR3. TCRdb itself ran the multiplex PCR reads through MiXCR, one entry per CDR3 protein. The sample has over 150,000 distinct CDR3 sequences, around 17% seen once. The source material was blood. The receptors were gathered from a woman in her forties or fifties with Graves' hyperthyroidism.

Ten or more counts support this clonotype. J is TRBJ2-3 and V is TRBV30; 11 nucleotides match TRBD1. Germline loops: CDR1 GTSNPN, CDR2 SVGIG (reference sequence). V lost 0 bases and J lost 7; bases outside the gene matches: 3. The CDR3 is 14 amino acids. CDR3 coding DNA: TGTGCCTGGAGTGTCAGGGACAGGGGGAATACGCAGTATTTT. It codes for CAWSVRDRGNTQYF.

Notes on this clonotype: One base away lies a much larger clone, so this may be a sequencing read error. The chain combines TRBV20-1 with TRBJ1-2, with 7 bases lining up with TRBD1. V dropped 1 base and J dropped 8; count of bases not matched to a gene: 13. The CDR3 is 15 residues long. Germline V lookup: CDR1 DFQATT, CDR2 SNEGSKA (reference sequence). This CDR3 reads CSARVSYTGDRGYTF. The CDR3 DNA sequence: TGCAGTGCTAGAGTTTCCTATACAGGGGATCGGGGCTACACCTTC.

This clonotype was recorded at least ten times. The rearrangement joins TRBV12-3 or TRBV12-4 to TRBJ2-1; 11 bases are shared with TRBD2. The CDR3 totals 18 residues. V lost 3 bases, J lost 4 bases, and 11 bases stayed unmatched. The CDR3 region has the DNA TGTGCCAGCAGTTTGAGACTAGCGGGAAGCGGAGCTTACAATGAGCAGTTCTTC. It encodes CASSLRLAGSGAYNEQFF.

In this sample, this clonotype turned up a few times. CDR3 in amino acids: CASSFTGSPETQYF. The CDR3 DNA is TGTGCCAGCAGCTTCACAGGGAGTCCAGAGACCCAGTACTTC. V usage is TRBV5-8 and J usage is TRBJ2-5; TRBD1 might be the D (6 bases). The CDR3 is 14 amino acids. Germline loops: CDR1 SGHTS, CDR2 YDEGEE. The V gene lost 2 bases and the J gene lost 4 bases, with 12 bases spanning the gap. Based on the CDR3 plus reference TRBV5-8 and TRBJ2-5, the full variable domain is EAGVTQSPTHLIKTRGQQATLRCSPISGHTSVYWYQQALGLGLQFLLWYDEGEERNRGNFPPRFSGRQFPNYSSELNVNALELEDSALYLCASSFTGSPETQYFGPGTRLLVL.

This clonotype was counted between two and nine times. The V gene is TRBV6-5, the J gene TRBJ2-1, with D perhaps matching TRBD1 or TRBD2 (5 bases each). Trimming stripped 2 bases from V and 7 bases from J, with 12 bases between. Germline CDR1 MNHEY, CDR2 SVGAGI. The CDR3 consists of 14 residues. This CDR3 is CASSYTGPRNEQFF. CDR3 DNA: TGTGCCAGCAGTTACACGGGACCTCGAAATGAGCAGTTCTTC.

This chain links TRBV11-2 with TRBJ2-7; tentative D call: TRBD2 (5 bases). The CDR3 extends over 14 amino acids. Germline V lookup: CDR1 SGHAT, CDR2 FQNNGV. The V gene lost 4 bases and the J gene lost 1 base, with 11 bases spanning the gap. CDR3 sequence: CASSSRTESYEQYF. Written as DNA, the CDR3 is TGTGCCAGCAGCTCAAGGACTGAGTCCTACGAGCAGTACTTC.

This clonotype has a count of ten or more. The rearrangement joins TRBV6-1 to TRBJ2-3; 9 nucleotides line up with TRBD2. Germline V gene sequence: CDR1 MNHNS, CDR2 SASEGT. The ends lost 8 bases at V and 4 bases at J; junction bases unmatched: 7. The CDR3 contains 14 residues. CDR3 DNA: TGTGCCAGCGTGGCGGGAGGGCGAGCAGATACGCAGTATTTT. Translation: CASVAGGRADTQYF.

CDR3 nucleotides: TGTGCCAGCAGTACCTACCTAGCGGGAGTATTCAGGAATGAGCAGTTCTTC. It is translated as CASSTYLAGVFRNEQFF. This chain connects TRBV6-1 to TRBJ2-1, with 10 bases aligning to TRBD2. Germline V gene sequence: CDR1 MNHNS, CDR2 SASEGT. Trimming took 5 bases from V and 7 from J; bases not matched to a gene: 14. The CDR3 loop spans 17 amino acids.

The rearrangement joins TRBV12-3 or TRBV12-4 to TRBJ1-5; TRBD1 agrees at 11 bases. The CDR3 sequence is 15 residues long. J was trimmed by 7 bases and V by 5 bases; bases with no gene match: 7. For the CDR3, the DNA is TGTGCCAGCAGTCCCGGGACAGGGGGTGTCCAGCCCCAGCATTTT. Its protein is CASSPGTGGVQPQHF.

The V call is TRBV5-1, the J call TRBJ2-2; D gene unclear. Germline V CDR1 and CDR2: SGHRS, YFSETQ. V lost 4 bases, J lost 4 bases, and 2 bases lay in between. This CDR3 region has 11 residues. The CDR3 spells CASSITGELFF. The DNA for the CDR3 is TGCGCCAGCAGCATCACCGGGGAGCTGTTTTTT.

This clonotype showed up many times. The gene calls are TRBV11-2 and TRBJ1-2; D is ambiguous. V shed 5 bases and J shed 3 bases, with 13 bases lying between them. The CDR3 has 14 amino acids. Germline loops: CDR1 SGHAT, CDR2 FQNNGV. CDR3 sequence (DNA): TGTGCCAGCAGCCGCAAACCGCTACACTATGGCTACACCTTC. It yields the protein CASSRKPLHYGYTF.

At least ten counts were recorded for this clonotype. This chain uses TRBV12-3 or TRBV12-4 with TRBJ1-2; 7 bases line up with TRBD1. V shed 6 bases and J 4 bases; nucleotides not matched to a gene: 5. The CDR3 totals 13 residues. CDR3 region: CASSPDRFYGYTF. The CDR3 nucleotides read TGTGCCAGCAGCCCGGACAGGTTCTATGGCTACACCTTC.

The chain recombines TRBV28 with TRBJ1-6; no clear D gene. The CDR3 totals 12 residues. Trimming removed 9 bases at V and 7 bases at J, with 10 bases between. CDR1 and CDR2 from the germline V gene are MDHEN and SYDVKM. The CDR3 reads CASRTANSPLHF. CDR3 DNA sequence: TGTGCCAGTCGGACGGCAAATTCACCCCTCCACTTT.

The V and J genes are TRBV7-9 and TRBJ2-1; 8 positions agree with TRBD2. This CDR3 spans 16 amino acids. V shed 5 bases and J 7 bases; nucleotides not matched to a gene: 13. The germline V gene has CDR1 SEHNR and CDR2 FQNEAQ (reference sequence). The CDR3 sequence: CASSPRFGGGTNEQFF. The CDR3 bases are TGTGCCAGCAGCCCCAGGTTTGGCGGGGGGACTAATGAGCAGTTCTTC.

At least ten counts were recorded for this clonotype. V and J are TRBV11-3 and TRBJ2-7, with 9 nucleotides matching TRBD2. Germline CDR1 reads SGHNT; CDR2 reads YENEEA. The CDR3 consists of 15 residues. V shed 5 bases and J 7 bases; nucleotides not matched to a gene: 12. The CDR3 is CASSVTGTSSWEQYF. DNA of the CDR3: TGTGCCAGCAGCGTAACCGGGACTAGCAGTTGGGAGCAGTACTTC.

This clonotype was recorded many times. This chain links TRBV12-3 or TRBV12-4 with TRBJ2-7; D not resolved. Trimming shortened V by 4 bases and J by 2 bases, and 15 bases separated the two germline ends. The CDR3 is 15 residues long. The CDR3 loop reads CASSYRGRAAYEQYF. As DNA, the CDR3 is TGTGCCAGCAGTTACCGTGGTAGGGCCGCCTACGAGCAGTACTTC.

The chain uses TRBV9 and TRBJ2-1, with 8 bases fitting TRBD2. Per the germline V gene, CDR1 is SGDLS and CDR2 is YYNGEE. The CDR3 consists of 17 residues. Unmatched junction bases numbered 8, after V lost 0 bases and J lost 3 bases. The CDR3 nucleotides read TGTGCCAGCAGCGTAGGAAACCGGGAGGGGTTCTACAATGAGCAGTTCTTC. Protein sequence: CASSVGNREGFYNEQFF.

This clonotype was recorded at least ten times. V gene TRBV6-2 or TRBV6-3 combines with J gene TRBJ2-7; possible D gene TRBD1, 6 bases. The CDR3 extends over 14 amino acids. Germline CDR1 and CDR2: MNHEY and SVGEGT. Trimming shortened V by 6 bases and J by 9 bases, and 21 bases separated the two germline ends. The CDR3 DNA sequence: TGTGCCAGCAGACTTCGGGACATCGAATTGGGGCAGTACTTC. This translates into CASRLRDIELGQYF.

This clonotype was detected only a few times. This sequence joins TRBV10-3 and TRBJ2-3; TRBD2 agrees at 9 bases. Germline loops: CDR1 ENHRY, CDR2 SYGVKD. CDR3 length: 14 residues. The V and J ends lost 6 bases and 3 bases, in that order; junction bases with no gene match: 4. DNA for the CDR3: TGTGCCATCAGAGAGCGGGAGGAAACAGATACGCAGTATTTT. It encodes CAIREREETDTQYF.

This clonotype was counted ten times or more. This chain connects TRBV12-3 or TRBV12-4 to TRBJ2-1; TRBD1 matches 8 bases. V lost 6 bases, J lost 1 base, and 11 bases stayed unmatched. The CDR3 is made up of 17 amino acids. Here the CDR3 reads CASRDLLTGGSYNEQFF. CDR3 sequence (DNA): TGTGCCAGCAGGGACCTATTAACAGGGGGATCCTACAATGAGCAGTTCTTC.

This clonotype was found many times. The chain couples TRBV7-3 to TRBJ2-7; 9 bases are shared with TRBD2. The germline gives CDR1 SGHTA, CDR2 FQGTGA. This CDR3 is built from 15 residues. Losses at the gene ends were 6 bases for V and 0 bases for J; bases not matched to a gene: 6. The CDR3 DNA reads TGTGCCAGCAGTTTTGCGGGAGGGTCCTCCTACGAGCAGTACTTC. Residues: CASSFAGGSSYEQYF.

This clonotype turned up a few times. The J gene is TRBJ2-2, the V gene TRBV10-2, with a tentative D call TRBD2 (6 bases). Germline V gene data show CDR1 as WSHSY and CDR2 as SAAADI. With 8 bases removed from V and 1 base from J, the gap between germline ends came to 17 bases. The CDR3 has 16 residues. The CDR3 here is CASGGSSNVNTGELFF. CDR3 coding DNA: TGCGCCAGCGGGGGGTCGAGTAACGTGAACACCGGGGAGCTGTTTTTT.

This clonotype was detected ten times or more. The CDR3 nucleotides read TGTGCCAGCAGCTTAATGCTAGCGGGGACCAATGAGCAGTTCTTC. This gives the protein CASSLMLAGTNEQFF. This rearrangement joins TRBV7-2 to TRBJ2-1; 9 bases are shared with TRBD2. CDR3 length: 15 residues. Germline V CDR1 and CDR2: SGHTA, FQGNSA. V trimming: 2 bases; J trimming: 6 bases; junction bases outside the gene matches: 5.

CDR3 sequence: CASSQDFRRQETQYF. The CDR3 nucleotides read TGCGCCAGCAGCCAAGATTTTAGAAGACAAGAGACCCAGTACTTC. The chain recombines TRBV4-1 with TRBJ2-5; D not certain. In germline, CDR1 is MGHRA, CDR2 YSYEKL. The CDR3 spans 15 residues. V was cut by 0 bases and J by 2 bases, with 10 bases left in between.

On this clonotype: A single base separates this from a much larger clone, so it may be a read error. This rearrangement joins TRBV20-1 to TRBJ2-1; 12 nucleotides match TRBD2. Trimming cost V 7 bases and J 8 bases; bases outside gene matches: 6. This CDR3 contains 13 residues. Looked up from germline, CDR1 is DFQATT and CDR2 is SNEGSKA (reference sequence). CDR3 bases: TGCAGTGTGACTAGCGGGAGCCTCGATGAGCAGTTCTTC. It specifies CSVTSGSLDEQFF.

This clonotype was recorded at least ten times. This chain links TRBV5-1 with TRBJ2-7, with TRBD2 matching over 12 bases. The J segment lost 1 base and the V segment lost 3 bases, leaving 2 bases of the junction unmatched. This CDR3 is 15 amino acids long. The germline V gene has CDR1 SGHRS and CDR2 YFSETQ. In DNA, the CDR3 is TGCGCCAGCAGCTACGGACTAGCGGGATCCTACGAGCAGTACTTC. It translates to CASSYGLAGSYEQYF.

There are a few counts of this clonotype. The J gene is TRBJ2-2, the V gene TRBV20-1, with 7 bases identical to TRBD2. The CDR3 length is 16 residues. After removal of 1 base from V and 7 bases from J, the junction contained 12 bases not matched to a gene. The germline gives CDR1 DFQATT, CDR2 SNEGSKA (reference sequence). CDR3 bases: TGCAGTGCTAGAGCCCCGGACCGGGAGGCCATCGGGGAGCTGTTTTTT. It codes for CSARAPDREAIGELFF.

The table lists this clonotype with many counts. V usage is TRBV6-4 and J usage is TRBJ2-3, with D possibly matching TRBD1 (7 bases). Germline-derived CDR1 and CDR2 are MRHNA and SNTAGT. This CDR3 contains 17 residues. V shed 3 bases and J shed 1 base, with 17 bases lying between them. CDR3 DNA: TGTGCCAGCAGTGAGAGCCCAGGGGGGCAGGGCACAGATACGCAGTATTTT. Encoded protein: CASSESPGGQGTDTQYF.

The chain combines TRBV24-1 with TRBJ2-5; 8 nucleotides line up with TRBD1. Unmatched junction bases numbered 8, after V lost 4 bases and J lost 5 bases. CDR3 length: 15 amino acids. The V gene's germline CDR1 is KGHDR and CDR2 SFDVKD. Here the CDR3 DNA reads TGTGCCACCAGTGACGTTGGACAGGGTGGCGAGACCCAGTACTTC. Translation gives CATSDVGQGGETQYF.

This clonotype was counted a few times. V usage is TRBV13 and J usage is TRBJ2-7, with TRBD1 as a possible D gene (5 bases). Trimming removed 4 bases at V and 5 bases at J, with 18 bases between. The length of the CDR3 is 15 residues. In germline, CDR1 is PRHDT, CDR2 FYEKMQ (reference sequence). Here the CDR3 reads CASSSRPTGEDEQYF. CDR3 DNA sequence: TGTGCCAGCAGCTCCCGCCCCACAGGAGAGGACGAGCAGTACTTC.